This T cell receptor beta chain was captured in a study of cytomegalovirus exposure and HLA in healthy donors. CDR1 and CDR2 from the germline V gene are SGHKS and YYEKEE (reference sequence). V trimming: 5 bases; J trimming: 0 bases; junction bases outside the gene matches: 10. The CDR3 runs 16 residues. Study-wide results and limits: A previous analysis found most TCR beta V segments productive roughly 87% or roughly 30% of the time. A later analysis found most CMV-associated TCR beta chains apparently HLA-restricted. Cytomegalovirus association was listed for 150 or so TCR beta chains.

Only a few counts were recorded for this clone. Its antigen is unidentified. In the PCR, 60 Vbeta and 13 Jbeta primers were used. Authors' methods: The authors later counted tens of millions of unique TCR beta chains, 9 million to 12 million of them shared. Measured with immunoSEQ multiplex PCR; TCRdb has only the in-frame clones, and not every one. That table furnishes V, J and clone size, whereas the DNA furnished D and trimming. The sample has under 250,000 clones; around 85% are singletons. Sequencing was performed on PBMCs. The clonotype was recovered from a woman aged 45-65 years in good health and CMV-seronegative. The chain joins TRBV5-5 to TRBJ2-7, with 8 bases lining up with TRBD1. The CDR3 sequence is CASREGVGTGSYEQYF. Written as DNA, the CDR3 is TGTGCCAGCAGGGAGGGGGTTGGGACAGGCTCCTACGAGCAGTACTTC.